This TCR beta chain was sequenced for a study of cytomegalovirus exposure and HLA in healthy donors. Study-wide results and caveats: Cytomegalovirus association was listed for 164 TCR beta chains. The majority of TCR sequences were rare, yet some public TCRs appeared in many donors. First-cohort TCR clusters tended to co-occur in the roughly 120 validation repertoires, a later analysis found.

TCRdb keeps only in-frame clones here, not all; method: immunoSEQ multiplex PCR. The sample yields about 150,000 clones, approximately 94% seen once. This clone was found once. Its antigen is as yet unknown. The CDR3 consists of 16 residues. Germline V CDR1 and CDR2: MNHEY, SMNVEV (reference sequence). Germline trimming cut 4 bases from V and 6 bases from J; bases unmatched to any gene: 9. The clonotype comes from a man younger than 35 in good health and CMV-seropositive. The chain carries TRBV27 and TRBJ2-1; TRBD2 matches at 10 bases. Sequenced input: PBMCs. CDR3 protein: CASSSFSSGSVNEQFF. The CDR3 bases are TGTGCCAGCAGTTCCTTTTCTAGCGGGAGTGTCAATGAGCAGTTCTTC.